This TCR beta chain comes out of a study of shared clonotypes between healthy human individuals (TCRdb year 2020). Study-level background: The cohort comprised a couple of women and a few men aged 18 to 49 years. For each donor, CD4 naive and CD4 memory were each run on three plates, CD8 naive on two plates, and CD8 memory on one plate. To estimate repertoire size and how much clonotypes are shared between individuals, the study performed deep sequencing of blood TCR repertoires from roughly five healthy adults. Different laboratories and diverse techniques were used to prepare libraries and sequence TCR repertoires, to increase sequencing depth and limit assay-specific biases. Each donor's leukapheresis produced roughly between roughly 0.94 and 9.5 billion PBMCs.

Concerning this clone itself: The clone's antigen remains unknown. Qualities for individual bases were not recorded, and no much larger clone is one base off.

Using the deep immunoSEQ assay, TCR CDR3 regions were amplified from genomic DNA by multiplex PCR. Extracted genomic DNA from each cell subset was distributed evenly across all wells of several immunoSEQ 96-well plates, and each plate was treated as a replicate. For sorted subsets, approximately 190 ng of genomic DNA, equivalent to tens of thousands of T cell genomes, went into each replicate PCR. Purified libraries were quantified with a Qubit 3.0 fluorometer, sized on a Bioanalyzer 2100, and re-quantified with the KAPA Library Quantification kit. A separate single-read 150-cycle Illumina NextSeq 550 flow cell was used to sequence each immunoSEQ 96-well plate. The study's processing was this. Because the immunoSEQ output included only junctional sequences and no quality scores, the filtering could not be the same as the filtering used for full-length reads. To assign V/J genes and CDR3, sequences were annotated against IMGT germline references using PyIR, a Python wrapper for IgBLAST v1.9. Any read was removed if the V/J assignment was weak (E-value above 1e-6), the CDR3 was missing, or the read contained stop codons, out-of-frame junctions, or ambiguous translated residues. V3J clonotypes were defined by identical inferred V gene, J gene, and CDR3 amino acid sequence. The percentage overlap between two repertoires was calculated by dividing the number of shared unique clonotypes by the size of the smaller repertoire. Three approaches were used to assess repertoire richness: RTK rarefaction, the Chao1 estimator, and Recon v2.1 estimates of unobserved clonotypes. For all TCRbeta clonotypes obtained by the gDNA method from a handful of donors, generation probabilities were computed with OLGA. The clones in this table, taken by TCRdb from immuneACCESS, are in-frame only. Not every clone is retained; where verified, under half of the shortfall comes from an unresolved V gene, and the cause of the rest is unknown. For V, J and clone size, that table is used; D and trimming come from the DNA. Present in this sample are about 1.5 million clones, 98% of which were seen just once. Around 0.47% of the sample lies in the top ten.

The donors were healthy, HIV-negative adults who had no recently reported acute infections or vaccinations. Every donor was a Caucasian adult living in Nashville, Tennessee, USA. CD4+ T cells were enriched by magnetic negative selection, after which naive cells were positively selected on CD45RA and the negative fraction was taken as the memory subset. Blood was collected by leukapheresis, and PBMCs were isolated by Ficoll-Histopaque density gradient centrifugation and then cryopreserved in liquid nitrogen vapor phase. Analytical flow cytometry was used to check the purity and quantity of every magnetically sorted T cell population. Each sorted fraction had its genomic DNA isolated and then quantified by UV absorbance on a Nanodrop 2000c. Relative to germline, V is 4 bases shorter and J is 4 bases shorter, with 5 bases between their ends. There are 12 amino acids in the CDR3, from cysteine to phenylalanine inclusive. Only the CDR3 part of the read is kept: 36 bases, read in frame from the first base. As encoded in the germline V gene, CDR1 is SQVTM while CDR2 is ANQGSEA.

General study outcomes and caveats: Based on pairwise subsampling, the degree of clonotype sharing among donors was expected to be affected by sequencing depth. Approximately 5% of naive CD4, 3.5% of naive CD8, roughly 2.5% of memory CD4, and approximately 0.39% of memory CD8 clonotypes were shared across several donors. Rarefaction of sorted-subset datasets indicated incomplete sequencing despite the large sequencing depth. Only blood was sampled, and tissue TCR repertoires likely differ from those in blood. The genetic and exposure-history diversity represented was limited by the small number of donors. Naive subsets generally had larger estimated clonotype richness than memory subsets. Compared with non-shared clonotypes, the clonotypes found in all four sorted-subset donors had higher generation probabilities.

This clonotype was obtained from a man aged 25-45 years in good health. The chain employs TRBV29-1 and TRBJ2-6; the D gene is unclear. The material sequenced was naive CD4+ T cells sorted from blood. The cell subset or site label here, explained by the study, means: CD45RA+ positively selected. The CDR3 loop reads CSVAVGANVLTF. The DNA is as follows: TGCAGCGTTGCTGTGGGGGCCAACGTCCTGACTTTC.